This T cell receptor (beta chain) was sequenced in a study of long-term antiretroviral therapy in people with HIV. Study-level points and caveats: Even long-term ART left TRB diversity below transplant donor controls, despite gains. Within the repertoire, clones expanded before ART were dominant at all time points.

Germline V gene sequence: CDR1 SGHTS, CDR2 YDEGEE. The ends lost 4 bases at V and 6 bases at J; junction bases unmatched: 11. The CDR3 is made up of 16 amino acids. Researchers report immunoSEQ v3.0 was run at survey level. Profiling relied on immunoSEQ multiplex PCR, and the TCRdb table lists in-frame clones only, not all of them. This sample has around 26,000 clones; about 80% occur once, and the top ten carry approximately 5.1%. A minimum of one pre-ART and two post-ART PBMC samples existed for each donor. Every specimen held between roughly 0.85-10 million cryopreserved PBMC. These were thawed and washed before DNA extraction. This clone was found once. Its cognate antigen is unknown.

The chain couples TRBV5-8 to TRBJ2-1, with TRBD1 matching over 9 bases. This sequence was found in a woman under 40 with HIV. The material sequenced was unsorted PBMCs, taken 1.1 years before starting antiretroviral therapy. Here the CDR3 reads CASSPTGTGWVNEQFF. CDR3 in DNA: TGTGCCAGCAGCCCAACCGGGACAGGGTGGGTCAATGAGCAGTTCTTC.